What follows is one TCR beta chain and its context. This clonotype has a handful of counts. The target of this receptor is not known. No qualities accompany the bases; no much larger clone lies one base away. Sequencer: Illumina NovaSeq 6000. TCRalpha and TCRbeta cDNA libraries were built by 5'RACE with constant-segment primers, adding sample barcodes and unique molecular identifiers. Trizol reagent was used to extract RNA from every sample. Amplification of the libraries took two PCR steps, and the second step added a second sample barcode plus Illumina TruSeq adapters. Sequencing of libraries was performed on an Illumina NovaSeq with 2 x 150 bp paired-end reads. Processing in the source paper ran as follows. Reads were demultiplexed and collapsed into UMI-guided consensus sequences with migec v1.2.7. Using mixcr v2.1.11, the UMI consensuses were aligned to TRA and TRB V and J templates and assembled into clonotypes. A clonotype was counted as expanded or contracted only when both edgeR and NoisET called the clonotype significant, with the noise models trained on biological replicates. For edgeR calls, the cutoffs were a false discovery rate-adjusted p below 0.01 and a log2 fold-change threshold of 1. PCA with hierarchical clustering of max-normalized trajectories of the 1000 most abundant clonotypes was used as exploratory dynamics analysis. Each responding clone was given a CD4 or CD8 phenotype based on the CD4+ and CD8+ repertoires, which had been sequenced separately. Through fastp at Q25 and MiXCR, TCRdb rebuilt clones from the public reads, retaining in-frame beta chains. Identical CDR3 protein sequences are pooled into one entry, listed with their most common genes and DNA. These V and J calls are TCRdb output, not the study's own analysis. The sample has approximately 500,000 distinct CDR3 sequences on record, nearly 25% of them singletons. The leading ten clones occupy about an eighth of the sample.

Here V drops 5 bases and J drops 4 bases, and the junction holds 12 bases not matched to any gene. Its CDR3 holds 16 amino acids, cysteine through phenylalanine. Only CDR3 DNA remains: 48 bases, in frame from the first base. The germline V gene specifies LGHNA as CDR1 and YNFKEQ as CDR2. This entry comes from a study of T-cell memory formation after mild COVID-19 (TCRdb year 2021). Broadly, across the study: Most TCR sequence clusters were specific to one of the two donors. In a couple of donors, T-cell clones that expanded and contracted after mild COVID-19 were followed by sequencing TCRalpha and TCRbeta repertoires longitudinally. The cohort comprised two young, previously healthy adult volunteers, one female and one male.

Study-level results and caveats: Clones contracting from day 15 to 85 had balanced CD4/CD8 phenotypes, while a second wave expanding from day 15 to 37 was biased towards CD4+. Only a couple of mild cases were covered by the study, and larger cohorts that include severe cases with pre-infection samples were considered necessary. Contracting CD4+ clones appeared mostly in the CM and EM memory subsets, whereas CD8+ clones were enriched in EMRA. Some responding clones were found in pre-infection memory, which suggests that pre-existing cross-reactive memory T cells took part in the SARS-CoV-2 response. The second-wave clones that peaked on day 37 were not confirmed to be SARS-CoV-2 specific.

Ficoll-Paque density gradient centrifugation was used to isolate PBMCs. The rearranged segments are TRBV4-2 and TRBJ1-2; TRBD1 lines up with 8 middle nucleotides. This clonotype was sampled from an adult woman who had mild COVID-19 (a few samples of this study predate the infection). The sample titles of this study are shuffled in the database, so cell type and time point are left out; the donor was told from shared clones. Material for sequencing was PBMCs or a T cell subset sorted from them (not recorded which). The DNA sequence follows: TGTGCCAGCAGCGAGTCACAGGGGGATTGGCCCTATGGCTACACCTTC. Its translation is CASSESQGDWPYGYTF.